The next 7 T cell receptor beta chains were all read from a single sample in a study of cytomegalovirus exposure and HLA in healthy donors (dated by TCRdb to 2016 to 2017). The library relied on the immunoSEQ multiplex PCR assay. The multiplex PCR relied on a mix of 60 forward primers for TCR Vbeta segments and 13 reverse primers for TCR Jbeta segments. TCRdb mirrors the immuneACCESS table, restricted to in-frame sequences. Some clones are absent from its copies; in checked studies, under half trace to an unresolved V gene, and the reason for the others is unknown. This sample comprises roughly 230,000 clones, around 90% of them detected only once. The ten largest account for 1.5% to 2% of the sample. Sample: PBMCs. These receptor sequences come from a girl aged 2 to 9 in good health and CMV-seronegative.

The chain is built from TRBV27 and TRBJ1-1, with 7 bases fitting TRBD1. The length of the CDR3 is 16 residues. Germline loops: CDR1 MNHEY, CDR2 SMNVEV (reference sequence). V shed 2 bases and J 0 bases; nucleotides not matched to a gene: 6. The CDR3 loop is CASSLLAGTVNTEAFF. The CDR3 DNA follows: TGTGCCAGCAGTTTACTCGCCGGGACAGTGAACACTGAAGCTTTCTTT.

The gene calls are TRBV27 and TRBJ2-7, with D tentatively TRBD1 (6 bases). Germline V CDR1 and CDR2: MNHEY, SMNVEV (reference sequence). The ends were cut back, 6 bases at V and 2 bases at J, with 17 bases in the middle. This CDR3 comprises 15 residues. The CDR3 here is CASRMAQGSPYEQYF. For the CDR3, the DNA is TGTGCCAGCAGAATGGCCCAGGGGTCGCCCTACGAGCAGTACTTC.

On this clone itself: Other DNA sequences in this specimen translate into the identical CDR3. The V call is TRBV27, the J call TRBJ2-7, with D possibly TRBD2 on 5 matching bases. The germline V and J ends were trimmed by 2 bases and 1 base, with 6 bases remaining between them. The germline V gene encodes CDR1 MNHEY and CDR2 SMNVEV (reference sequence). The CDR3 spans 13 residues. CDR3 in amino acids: CASSLTRSYEQYF. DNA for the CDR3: TGTGCCAGCAGTTTAACTAGATCCTACGAGCAGTACTTC.

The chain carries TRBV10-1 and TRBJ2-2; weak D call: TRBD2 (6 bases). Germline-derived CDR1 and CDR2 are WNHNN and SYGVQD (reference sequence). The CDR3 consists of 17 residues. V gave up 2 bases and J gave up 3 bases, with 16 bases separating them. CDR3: CASSEPRDSLYTGELFF. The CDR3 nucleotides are TGCGCCAGCAGTGAGCCTCGGGACTCCTTATACACCGGGGAGCTGTTTTTT.

The CDR3 loop is CASSPPVTLTGVEAFF. The CDR3 DNA is TGTGCCAGCTCACCACCGGTTACCTTGACAGGGGTTGAAGCTTTCTTT. The chain has TRBV18 and TRBJ1-1; 8 bases fit TRBD1. With V trimmed by 0 bases and J by 7 bases, 10 bases remained unmatched. Germline values: CDR1 KGHSH, CDR2 LQKENI. The CDR3 spans 16 residues.

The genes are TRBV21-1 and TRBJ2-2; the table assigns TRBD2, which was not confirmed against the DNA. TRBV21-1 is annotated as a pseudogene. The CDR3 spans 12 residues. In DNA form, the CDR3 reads TGTGCCAGCAGCAAAGGGGAGGAGGAGCTGTTTTTT. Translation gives CASSKGEEELFF.

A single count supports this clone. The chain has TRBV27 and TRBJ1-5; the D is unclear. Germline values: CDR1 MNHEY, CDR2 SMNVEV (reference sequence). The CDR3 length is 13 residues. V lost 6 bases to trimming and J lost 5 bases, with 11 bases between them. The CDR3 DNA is TGTGCCAGCAGCTCTCATCGGTATCAGCCCCAGCATTTT. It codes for CASSSHRYQPQHF.